These T cell receptor beta chains were read from a single sample in a study of blood T cell repertoires in COVID-19. Measured with immunoSEQ multiplex PCR; TCRdb has only the in-frame clones, and not every one. The sample shows fewer than 250,000 clones, 87% of them seen only once. Material: PBMCs or T cells enriched from blood (not recorded which). Receptors were obtained from a man aged 25-45 years who had recovered from COVID-19. Each CDR3 is given with its conserved first and last residue. Fields, in order: CDR3 length, V gene, J gene, CDR3 protein.

cdr3_length: 15; v_call: TRBV5-1; j_call: TRBJ1-1; cdr3_aa: CASTLRIGALTEAFF
cdr3_length: 15; v_call: TRBV19; j_call: TRBJ1-2; cdr3_aa: CASTELGQFNYGYTF
cdr3_length: 13; v_call: TRBV19; j_call: TRBJ2-7; cdr3_aa: CASRGGNWYEQYF
cdr3_length: 19; v_call: TRBV4-2; j_call: TRBJ2-3; cdr3_aa: CASSQADGTLGRRTDTQYF
cdr3_length: 13; v_call: TRBV4-2; j_call: TRBJ2-3; cdr3_aa: CASSSRGADTQYF
cdr3_length: 15; v_call: TRBV6-5; j_call: TRBJ1-1; cdr3_aa: CASSSPTGGVTEAFF
cdr3_length: 17; v_call: TRBV7-2; j_call: TRBJ1-5; cdr3_aa: CASSRSLGPLSNQPQHF
cdr3_length: 16; v_call: TRBV29-1; j_call: TRBJ2-1; cdr3_aa: CSVTRGLAGGTDEQFF
cdr3_length: 12; v_call: TRBV6-1; j_call: TRBJ1-2; cdr3_aa: CASREGPYGYTF
cdr3_length: 17; v_call: TRBV28; j_call: TRBJ2-3; cdr3_aa: CASSFFGLAGHTDTQYF
cdr3_length: 13; v_call: TRBV6-6; j_call: TRBJ2-3; cdr3_aa: CASKSTGADTQYF
cdr3_length: 15; v_call: TRBV6-1; j_call: TRBJ1-3; cdr3_aa: CASSERIQTVNTIYF
cdr3_length: 12; v_call: TRBV5-4; j_call: TRBJ2-1; cdr3_aa: CASSKGPGEQFF
cdr3_length: 12; v_call: TRBV25-1; j_call: TRBJ2-7; cdr3_aa: CATSGRSYEQYF
cdr3_length: 13; v_call: TRBV28; j_call: TRBJ2-2; cdr3_aa: CASSFRQSGELFF
cdr3_length: 13; v_call: TRBV29-1; j_call: TRBJ2-1; cdr3_aa: CSAAGATYNEQFF
cdr3_length: 13; v_call: TRBV19; j_call: TRBJ1-2; cdr3_aa: CASTMDRVGGYTF
cdr3_length: 12; v_call: TRBV6-6; j_call: TRBJ2-1; cdr3_aa: CGAGVVYNEQFF
cdr3_length: 16; v_call: TRBV19; j_call: TRBJ1-2; cdr3_aa: CASTPRGGGTDYGYTF
cdr3_length: 14; v_call: TRBV7-9; j_call: TRBJ1-1; cdr3_aa: CASSLGVEGTEAFF
cdr3_length: 13; v_call: TRBV30; j_call: TRBJ1-2; cdr3_aa: CAWREDRRFGYTF
cdr3_length: 13; v_call: TRBV19; j_call: TRBJ1-2; cdr3_aa: CASPPLIYPRYTF
cdr3_length: 13; v_call: TRBV7-9; j_call: TRBJ2-3; cdr3_aa: CASTGRDTDTQYF
cdr3_length: 14; v_call: TRBV10-3; j_call: TRBJ1-6; cdr3_aa: CAIRGTALNSPLHF
cdr3_length: 18; v_call: TRBV4-1; j_call: TRBJ2-2; cdr3_aa: CASSQTRDRGPVTGELFF
cdr3_length: 17; v_call: TRBV15; j_call: TRBJ2-5; cdr3_aa: CATSRDGQVRREETQYF
cdr3_length: 15; v_call: TRBV28; j_call: TRBJ2-4; cdr3_aa: CASSTSTGRGNIQYF
cdr3_length: 17; v_call: TRBV5-5; j_call: TRBJ2-2; cdr3_aa: CASSSSSGGTSNGELFF
cdr3_length: 14; v_call: TRBV7-3; j_call: TRBJ1-1; cdr3_aa: CASSATGLNTEAFF
cdr3_length: 17; v_call: TRBV3-1/TRBV3-2; j_call: TRBJ2-7; cdr3_aa: CASSQVSGTGTSYEQYF